One sample yielded the 9 T cell receptor beta chains listed below, sequenced in a study of T cell changes during pregnancy in multiple sclerosis (dated by TCRdb to between 2019 and 2020). Receptor libraries were prepared by the immunoSEQ multiplex PCR assay. In its TCRdb copy, this immuneACCESS table keeps in-frame sequences only and misses some clones. Where compared with another copy, unresolved V genes explain less than half of these, and the others have no known cause. Counted in this sample were some 80,000 clones; 85% to 95% of them appeared once. The ten top clones hold roughly 0.14% of the sample. The sample consisted of CD4+ T cells from peripheral blood mononuclear cells, taken after pregnancy. These receptor sequences come from a female donor with multiple sclerosis, enrolled in a pregnancy study.

This sequence joins TRBV5-1 and TRBJ2-7; 9 nucleotides agree with TRBD2. The CDR3 runs to 15 residues. The V and J ends lost 0 bases and 4 bases, in that order; junction bases with no gene match: 5. Germline V gene lookup returns CDR1 SGHRS and CDR2 YFSETQ. In DNA form, the CDR3 reads TGCGCCAGCAGCTTGGGTGGTAGCGGGAGTTACGAGCAGTACTTC. It codes for CASSLGGSGSYEQYF.

This clone appeared once. The rearrangement links TRBV28 to TRBJ1-4, with 8 positions matching TRBD1. V shed 8 bases, J shed 2 bases, and the junction held 10 bases outside the gene matches. The CDR3 covers 16 residues. In germline, CDR1 is MDHEN, CDR2 SYDVKM. The CDR3, as DNA: TGTGCCAGCGGCCGACAGGGGACTACGACTAATGAAAAACTGTTTTTT. Encoded protein: CASGRQGTTTNEKLFF.

This clone has only one observation. The chain joins TRBV28 to TRBJ2-5; 12 positions agree with TRBD2. CDR1 is MDHEN and CDR2 is SYDVKM in the germline V gene. There are 17 residues in the CDR3. J gave up 7 bases and V 4 bases, and 13 bases lay outside the gene matches. DNA of the CDR3: TGTGCCAGCAGTTGGGGGACTAGCGGGCCGAACGTGGCGACCCAGTACTTC. Encoded protein: CASSWGTSGPNVATQYF.

The chain employs TRBV5-4 and TRBJ2-1, with TRBD1 matching 7 bases. Germline lookup yields CDR1 SGHNT and CDR2 YYREEE (reference sequence). V lost 2 bases and J lost 8; bases outside the gene matches: 13. This CDR3 is 16 amino acids long. The CDR3 DNA reads as TGTGCCAGCAGCTTAGGATCCAAGGGGGCTGGTCATGAGCAGTTCTTC. Protein: CASSLGSKGAGHEQFF.

The rearrangement uses TRBV28 and TRBJ2-7; 7 nucleotides match TRBD2. The CDR3 runs 16 residues. Germline loops: CDR1 MDHEN, CDR2 SYDVKM. The V segment lost 2 bases and the J segment 3 bases; nucleotides outside the gene matches: 10. As DNA, the CDR3 is TGTGCCAGCAGTTTAAAGCAGGGACTAAAACGCTACGAGCAGTACTTC. Amino acids: CASSLKQGLKRYEQYF.

The chain links TRBV5-6 to TRBJ1-2; 8 bases match TRBD1. Trimming at V came to 1 base and at J to 4 bases, leaving 3 bases not matched to a gene. Germline loops: CDR1 SGHDT, CDR2 YYEEEE. CDR3 length: 14 amino acids. The CDR3 loop is CASSLRDRTYGYTF. The CDR3 bases are TGTGCCAGCAGCTTGAGGGACAGGACCTATGGCTACACCTTC. Based on the CDR3 plus reference TRBV5-6 and TRBJ1-2, the full variable domain is DAGVTQSPTHLIKTRGQQVTLRCSPKSGHDTVSWYQQALGQGPQFIFQYYEEEERQRGNFPDRFSGHQFPNYSSELNVNALLLGDSALYLCASSLRDRTYGYTFGSGTRLTVV.

This clone was detected once. CDR3 residues: CASSPPGRESEQFF. CDR3 coding DNA: TGTGCCAGCAGTCCACCGGGGCGGGAGAGTGAGCAGTTCTTC. The chain uses TRBV27 and TRBJ2-1, with 7 bases aligning to TRBD2. This CDR3 spans 14 amino acids. Germline V gene lookup returns CDR1 MNHEY and CDR2 SMNVEV (reference sequence). The V gene end was trimmed by 5 bases and the J gene end by 9 bases; junction bases not matched to a gene: 10.

The chain joins TRBV4-1 to TRBJ2-1; 13 bases fit TRBD2. CDR3 length equals 15 residues. Germline V lookup: CDR1 MGHRA, CDR2 YSYEKL. After removal of 2 bases from V and 8 bases from J, the junction contained 3 bases not matched to a gene. The CDR3 DNA sequence: TGCGCCAGCAGCCAACCGGGACTAGCGGGATATGAGCAGTTCTTC. As protein: CASSQPGLAGYEQFF.

The V call is TRBV10-3, the J call TRBJ2-2, with TRBD1 matching 12 bases. J was trimmed by 7 bases and V by 6 bases; bases with no gene match: 6. The CDR3 covers 15 residues. The germline V gene has CDR1 ENHRY and CDR2 SYGVKD. CDR3 DNA: TGTGCCATCAGGGGACAGGGGGCGCCGTACGGGGAGCTGTTTTTT. This codes for CAIRGQGAPYGELFF.